This TCR beta chain was sequenced for a study of shared clonotypes between healthy human individuals. The study, taken as a whole, reports: Some naive CD4 clonotypes, roughly 5%, turned up in common across several donors.

The CDR3 runs to 15 residues. The junction had 3 bases not matched to a gene; V was cut back by 3 bases and J by 2 bases. Germline V CDR1 and CDR2: LGHNA, YNFKEQ. In the case of this clone: The antigen remains unidentified.

The data were produced by immunoSEQ multiplex PCR, yet TCRdb's version contains in-frame clones alone and is incomplete. This sample has approximately 2,300,000 clones, with about nine tenths found just once. The sequence was collected from a man aged 18 to 30 in good health. Some clones in this sample may be carry-over from other donors' samples. Sequencing was carried out using naive CD4+ T cells from PBMCs. Subset noted: CD45RA+ positively selected. This rearrangement joins TRBV4-2 to TRBJ2-1; 8 bases map to TRBD2. CDR3: CASSHAGGTYNEQFF. CDR3 nucleotide sequence: TGTGCCAGCAGCCACGCGGGAGGCACCTACAATGAGCAGTTCTTC.